The T cell receptor beta chain under discussion was sequenced for a study of molecular identifiers for immune sequencing clone quantification. Notes on the study in general: Whereas naive cells kept under 1% of molecules in clones above 20 RNA copies, such clones held over 98% in effectors.

Sorted cell numbers of about 18,000 to 1,000,000, with 10%, 30% or 50% RNA, served as input for naive CD8 libraries. Concerning this clonotype itself: Its antigen is undetermined.

Germline CDR1 LGHNA, CDR2 YSLEER. This CDR3 has 15 residues. V lost 3 bases and J lost 8; bases outside the gene matches: 10. TCRdb ran MiXCR on the PCR reads and lists one entry per CDR3 protein. In the table there are over 550,000 distinct CDR3 sequences, roughly 25% of which are singletons. The sequence was obtained from a human donor in good health. Some libraries in this study had Jurkat cell RNA spiked in. V is TRBV4-3 and J is TRBJ2-1, with 7 bases lining up with TRBD1. The sample consisted of naive CD8+ T cells from blood, with Jurkat cell RNA spiked in. Subset: FACS-sorted CD8+CD4-CCR7+CD45RA+ naive T cells. The CDR3 DNA sequence: TGCGCCAGCAGCCAGGGGACAGCCTTGCACGATGAGCAGTTCTTC. This gives the protein CASSQGTALHDEQFF.